The 17 T cell receptor beta chains below were found in one sample sequenced in a study of Graves' ophthalmopathy and Graves' hyperthyroidism. TCR beta CDR3 regions were amplified from RNA transcripts. After a first-round RT-PCR with HTBI primers, a second-round multiplex PCR was run. MiXCR, applied by TCRdb to the multiplex PCR reads, yields one record per CDR3 protein. Of over a million distinct CDR3 sequences in the sample, about 38% were seen once. The source material was peripheral blood or thyroid tissue (not recorded which). These receptors originate from an adult man with Graves' hyperthyroidism.

The rearrangement joins TRBV29-1 to TRBJ1-1; TRBD1 aligns across 9 bases. Trimming removed 6 bases from V and 4 bases from J; junction bases left unmatched: 6. Per the germline V gene, CDR1 is SQVTM and CDR2 is ANQGSEA. The CDR3 length is 13 residues. The CDR3 bases are TGCAGCGTCAACAGGGGGCAGGGCACTGAAGCTTTCTTT. This translates into CSVNRGQGTEAFF.

Ten or more counts support this clonotype. The chain uses TRBV29-1 and TRBJ2-5; 11 bases are a match to TRBD2. In germline, CDR1 is SQVTM, CDR2 ANQGSEA. The CDR3 has 13 amino acids. Germline trimming cut 7 bases from V and 3 bases from J; bases unmatched to any gene: 4. DNA of the CDR3: TGCAGCGCTATGACTAGCGGGGAAGAGACCCAGTACTTC. This sequence encodes CSAMTSGEETQYF. Using reference TRBV29-1 and TRBJ2-5 for the parts outside the CDR3, the full variable domain is SAVISQKPSRDICQRGTSLTIQCQVDSQVTMMFWYRQQPGQSLTLIATANQGSEATYESGFVIDKFPISRPNLTFSTLTVSNMSPEDSSIYLCSAMTSGEETQYFGPGTRLLVL.

This clonotype was observed a handful of times. The chain has TRBV12-3 or TRBV12-4 and TRBJ1-3; D is uncertain. With 3 bases removed from V and 0 bases from J, the gap between germline ends came to 9 bases. The CDR3 loop spans 15 amino acids. The CDR3 DNA is TGTGCCAGCAGTTTTTTCAGCCTCTCTGGAAACACCATATATTTT. Residues: CASSFFSLSGNTIYF.

This clonotype was seen at least ten times. The V gene is TRBV13, the J gene TRBJ1-6; D remains unclear. CDR1 PRHDT and CDR2 FYEKMQ come from the germline V gene (reference sequence). Trimming stripped 1 base from V and 6 bases from J, with 7 bases between. The CDR3 loop spans 14 amino acids. Written as DNA, the CDR3 is TGTGCCAGCAGCTTAGCAGTGACTAATTCACCCCTCCACTTT. Amino acids: CASSLAVTNSPLHF.

Worth noting for this clonotype: One junction end does not reproduce the germline sequence, and a read error may be involved. V is TRBV7-2 and J is TRBJ2-7; D is undetermined. The CDR3 has 14 residues. The germline gives CDR1 SGHTA, CDR2 FQGNSA. CDR3 sequence: CVSSLVVGFYEQYF. CDR3 sequence (DNA): TGTGTCAGCAGCTTAGTAGTCGGGTTCTACGAGCAGTACTTC.

The chain carries TRBV29-1 and TRBJ1-1, with D perhaps TRBD1 (6 bases). The CDR3 extends over 13 amino acids. Germline V gene data show CDR1 as SQVTM and CDR2 as ANQGSEA. Deletions cut 8 bases from V and 4 bases from J, with 17 bases between. For the CDR3, the DNA is TGCAGCAGACCCCGGGACACGGTCACTGAAGCTTTCTTT. This gives the protein CSRPRDTVTEAFF.

This clonotype was observed a few times. One junction end does not reproduce the germline sequence, and a read error may be involved. The chain is built from TRBV29-1 and TRBJ1-2; possible D gene TRBD1, 5 bases. The length of the CDR3 is 10 residues. Germline assignment: CDR1 SQVTM and CDR2 ANQGSEA. This CDR3 reads CSAGGSGHTF. Here the CDR3 DNA reads TGCAGCGCGGGGGGAAGTGGCCACACCTTC.

J is TRBJ2-5 and V is TRBV20-1, with TRBD2 matching 13 bases. Germline CDR1 and CDR2: DFQATT and SNEGSKA (reference sequence). J gave up 5 bases and V 6 bases, and 6 bases lay outside the gene matches. CDR3 length: 14 amino acids. The DNA for the CDR3 is TGCAGTGCGGCACTAGCGGGGGGGATGGAGACCCAGTACTTC. Translating it yields CSAALAGGMETQYF.

CDR3 protein: CASSEIGPETQYF. CDR3 in DNA: TGTGCCAGCAGTGAAATAGGTCCGGAGACCCAGTACTTC. This chain links TRBV2 with TRBJ2-5; no clear D gene. Germline V gene lookup returns CDR1 SNHLY and CDR2 FYNNEI. V was shortened by 2 bases and J by 5 bases, with 9 bases between the two germline ends. The CDR3 runs 13 residues. The full variable domain, its missing parts supplied by reference TRBV2 and TRBJ2-5, is EPEVTQTPSHQVTQMGQEVILRCVPISNHLYFYWYRQILGQKVEFLVSFYNNEISEKSEIFDDQFSVERPDGSNFTLKIRSTKLEDSAMYFCASSEIGPETQYFGPGTRLLVL.

CDR3 region: CASSQALGTDYQPQHF. As DNA, the CDR3 is TGCGCCAGCAGCCAAGCCCTCGGGACGGATTATCAGCCCCAGCATTTT. The chain combines TRBV4-1 with TRBJ1-5; weak D call: TRBD1 (5 bases). Germline CDR1 and CDR2: MGHRA and YSYEKL. The CDR3 contains 16 residues. Trimming removed 1 base at V and 5 bases at J, with 15 bases between.

This chain links TRBV19 with TRBJ1-6; D is undetermined. This CDR3 is 15 amino acids long. Germline V gene sequence: CDR1 LNHDA, CDR2 SQIVND (reference sequence). V dropped 0 bases and J dropped 7 bases, with 10 bases sitting between them. CDR3 nucleotide sequence: TGTGCCAGTAGTATAGATGGGAATGGAAATTCACCCCTCCACTTT. Translation gives CASSIDGNGNSPLHF.

The table lists this clonotype with many counts. The J gene is TRBJ1-1, the V gene TRBV29-1; TRBD1 matches 7 bases. V lost 6 bases to trimming and J lost 4 bases; unmatched junction nucleotides: 17. From germline, CDR1 is SQVTM and CDR2 ANQGSEA. This CDR3 spans 16 amino acids. CDR3 residues: CSVLGGTAPTGTEAFF. Here the CDR3 DNA reads TGCAGCGTCCTAGGTGGGACAGCGCCCACGGGCACTGAAGCTTTCTTT.

V gene TRBV25-1 combines with J gene TRBJ1-5; 8 bases align to TRBD1. The trim removed 5 bases at V and 3 bases at J, leaving 3 bases unmatched. This CDR3 has 14 residues. From germline, CDR1 is MGHDK and CDR2 SYGVNS. The CDR3 loop is CASSPRGPNQPQHF. The CDR3 DNA reads as TGTGCCAGCAGTCCCAGGGGGCCCAATCAGCCCCAGCATTTT.

The table lists this clonotype with a few counts. The chain is built from TRBV4-3 and TRBJ1-6, with 7 nucleotides matching TRBD1. V lost 0 bases to trimming and J lost 7 bases; unmatched junction nucleotides: 6. Germline CDR1 reads LGHNA; CDR2 reads YSLEER. The length of the CDR3 is 16 residues. The CDR3 is CASSQERRQGNSPLHF. The CDR3 nucleotides read TGCGCCAGCAGCCAAGAGAGGCGACAGGGAAATTCACCCCTCCACTTT.

The genes are TRBV7-2 and TRBJ2-4, with 7 positions matching TRBD1. J lost 7 bases, V lost 2 bases, and 8 bases had no gene match. CDR3 length: 15 amino acids. Germline lookup yields CDR1 SGHTA and CDR2 FQGNSA. For the CDR3, the DNA is TGTGCCAGCAGCTTATATCAGGAGACAGGGAACATTCAGTACTTC. This sequence encodes CASSLYQETGNIQYF.

This chain links TRBV14 with TRBJ1-1; 7 bases are a match to TRBD1. Germline-derived CDR1 and CDR2 are SGHDN and FVKESK. The CDR3 totals 15 residues. V dropped 6 bases and J dropped 5; count of bases not matched to a gene: 12. CDR3 residues: CASRDHRGLRTEAFF. DNA of the CDR3: TGTGCCAGCAGGGACCACAGGGGATTGAGGACTGAAGCTTTCTTT.

Comments on this clonotype: One junction end disagrees with the germline gene, perhaps due to a read error. This chain links TRBV9 with TRBJ1-2, with D perhaps matching TRBD1 (6 bases). Per the germline V gene, CDR1 is SGDLS and CDR2 is YYNGEE. The CDR3 covers 14 residues. CDR3 in DNA: TGTGCCAGCAGCGTAGGAGGGGGAGACTATGGCCACACCTTC. Its protein is CASSVGGGDYGHTF.